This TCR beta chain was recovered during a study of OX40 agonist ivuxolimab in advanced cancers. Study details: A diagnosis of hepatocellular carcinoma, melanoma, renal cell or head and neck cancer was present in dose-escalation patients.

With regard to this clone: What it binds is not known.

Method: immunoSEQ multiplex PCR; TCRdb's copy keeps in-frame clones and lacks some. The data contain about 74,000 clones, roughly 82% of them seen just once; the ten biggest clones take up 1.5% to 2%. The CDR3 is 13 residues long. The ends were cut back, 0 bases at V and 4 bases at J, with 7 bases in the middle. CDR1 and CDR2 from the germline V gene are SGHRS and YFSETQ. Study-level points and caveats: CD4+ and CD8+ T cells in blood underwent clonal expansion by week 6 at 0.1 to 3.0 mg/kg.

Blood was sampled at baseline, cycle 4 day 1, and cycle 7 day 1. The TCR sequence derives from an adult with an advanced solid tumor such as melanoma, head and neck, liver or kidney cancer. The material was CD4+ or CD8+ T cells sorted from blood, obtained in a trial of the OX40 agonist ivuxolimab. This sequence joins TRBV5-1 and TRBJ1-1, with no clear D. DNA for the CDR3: TGCGCCAGCAGCTTGGGGGGAGTCACTGAAGCTTTCTTT. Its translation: CASSLGGVTEAFF.